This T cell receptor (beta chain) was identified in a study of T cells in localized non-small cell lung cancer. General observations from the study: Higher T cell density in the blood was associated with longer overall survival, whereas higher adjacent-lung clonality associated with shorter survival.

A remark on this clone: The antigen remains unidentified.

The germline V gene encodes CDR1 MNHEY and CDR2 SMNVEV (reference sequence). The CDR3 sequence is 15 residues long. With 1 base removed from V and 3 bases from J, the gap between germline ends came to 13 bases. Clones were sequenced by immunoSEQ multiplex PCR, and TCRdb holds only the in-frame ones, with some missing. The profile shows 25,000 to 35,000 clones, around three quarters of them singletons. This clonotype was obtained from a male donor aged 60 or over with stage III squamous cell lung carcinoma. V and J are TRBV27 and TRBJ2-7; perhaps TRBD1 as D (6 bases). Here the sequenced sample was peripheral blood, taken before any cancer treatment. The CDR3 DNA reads TGTGCCAGCAGTTTATTACAGGGAACTTACTACGAGCAGTACTTC. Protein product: CASSLLQGTYYEQYF.